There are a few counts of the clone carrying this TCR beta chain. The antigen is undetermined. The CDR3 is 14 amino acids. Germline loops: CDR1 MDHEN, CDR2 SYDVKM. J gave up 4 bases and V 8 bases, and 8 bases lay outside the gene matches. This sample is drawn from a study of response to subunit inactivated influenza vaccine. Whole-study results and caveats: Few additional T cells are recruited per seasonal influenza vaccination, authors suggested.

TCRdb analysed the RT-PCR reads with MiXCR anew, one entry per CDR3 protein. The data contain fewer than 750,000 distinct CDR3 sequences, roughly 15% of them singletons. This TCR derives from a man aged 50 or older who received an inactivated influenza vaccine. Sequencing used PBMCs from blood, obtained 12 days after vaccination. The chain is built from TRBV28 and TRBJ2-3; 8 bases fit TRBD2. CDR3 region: CASSLRGDSDTQYF. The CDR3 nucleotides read TGTGCCAGCTCATTGCGGGGGGATTCAGATACGCAGTATTTT.